Each of the 16 T cell receptor beta chains below was sequenced from the same sample in a study of graft-versus-host responses after intestinal transplantation. Measured with immunoSEQ multiplex PCR; TCRdb has only the in-frame clones, and not every one. The sample includes 75,000 to 100,000 clones, 86% of them seen just once. The sequencing used PBMCs, collected 255 days after intestinal transplant. These receptors were taken from a human patient who received an intestinal transplant, so some T cells may come from the graft donor.

The chain uses TRBV9 and TRBJ1-2, with D unclear. The CDR3 contains 12 residues. Germline V gene sequence: CDR1 SGDLS, CDR2 YYNGEE. V was shortened by 1 base and J by 8 bases, with 9 bases between the two germline ends. In nucleotides, the CDR3 is TGTGCCAGCAGCGTACCCAGCTGGGGCTACACCTTC. This translates into CASSVPSWGYTF.

The rearrangement uses TRBV4-1 and TRBJ2-7, with 8 bases aligning to TRBD2. The trim removed 4 bases at V and 4 bases at J, leaving 3 bases unmatched. The CDR3 runs 13 residues. Germline V gives CDR1 MGHRA, CDR2 YSYEKL. The CDR3 coding sequence is TGCGCCAGCAGCCGGACTAGCAGTTACGAGCAGTACTTC. It yields the protein CASSRTSSYEQYF.

The chain is built from TRBV5-1 and TRBJ2-3, with a weak D call TRBD2 (5 bases). CDR1 is SGHRS and CDR2 is YFSETQ in the germline V gene. There are 13 residues in the CDR3. Between the trimmed V and J ends, which lost 4 bases and 5 bases, there was a span of 11 bases. The CDR3 sequence is CASSGEPEDTQYF. CDR3 coding DNA: TGCGCCAGCAGCGGGGAGCCAGAAGATACGCAGTATTTT.

The chain joins TRBV9 to TRBJ2-3; weak D call: TRBD2 (6 bases). Trimming stripped 0 bases from V and 2 bases from J, with 19 bases between. The CDR3 loop spans 18 amino acids. CDR1 SGDLS and CDR2 YYNGEE come from the germline V gene. The CDR3: CASSVGGTTQVPTDTQYF. The CDR3 coding sequence is TGTGCCAGCAGCGTAGGCGGGACGACTCAGGTTCCCACAGATACGCAGTATTTT.

This clone occurred once. The genes are TRBV6-1 and TRBJ2-1; 8 nucleotides align to TRBD1. The CDR3 totals 15 residues. Trimming removed 6 bases from V and 1 base from J; junction bases left unmatched: 5. The germline CDR1 and CDR2 sequences are MNHNS and SASEGT. DNA of the CDR3: TGTGCCAGCAGCCCACAGGGGGGTTCCTACAATGAGCAGTTCTTC. Residues: CASSPQGGSYNEQFF.

V gene TRBV10-3 combines with J gene TRBJ1-4; unclear D gene. V was cut by 10 bases and J by 7 bases, with 19 bases left in between. The CDR3 is made up of 14 amino acids. The germline gives CDR1 ENHRY, CDR2 SYGVKD. Here the CDR3 reads CATGEGSAGEKLFF. The CDR3 DNA follows: TGTGCCACCGGGGAGGGATCGGCTGGTGAAAAACTGTTTTTT.

The V call is TRBV5-4, the J call TRBJ2-1; TRBD2 matches 15 bases. The CDR3 covers 18 residues. V shed 1 base, J shed 1 base, and the junction held 3 bases outside the gene matches. CDR1 and CDR2 from the germline V gene are SGHNT and YYREEE (reference sequence). CDR3: CASSLKGLAGGSYNEQFF. The CDR3 DNA follows: TGTGCCAGCAGCTTGAAGGGACTAGCGGGGGGTTCCTACAATGAGCAGTTCTTC. The variable domain in full, with the rest retrieved from reference TRBV5-4 and TRBJ2-1, is ETGVTQSPTHLIKTRGQQVTLRCSSQSGHNTVSWYQQALGQGPQFIFQYYREEENGRGNFPPRFSGLQFPNYSSELNVNALELDDSALYLCASSLKGLAGGSYNEQFFGPGTRLTVL.

V gene TRBV4-1 combines with J gene TRBJ1-4; D unclear. This CDR3 contains 16 residues. Between the trimmed V and J ends, which lost 1 base and 3 bases, there was a span of 12 bases. Germline V gene data show CDR1 as MGHRA and CDR2 as YSYEKL. CDR3 in amino acids: CASSQALTAANEKLFF. As DNA, the CDR3 is TGCGCCAGCAGCCAAGCCCTGACGGCCGCTAATGAAAAACTGTTTTTT.

The rearrangement uses TRBV2 and TRBJ2-3, with D tentatively TRBD2 (6 bases). The germline V gene has CDR1 SNHLY and CDR2 FYNNEI. CDR3 length: 13 residues. V lost 11 bases to trimming and J lost 4 bases, with 16 bases between them. CDR3 sequence reads: CAGEVGFPDTQYF. The CDR3 region has the DNA TGTGCCGGGGAGGTTGGATTCCCAGATACGCAGTATTTT.

This clone appeared a single time. The chain couples TRBV27 to TRBJ1-1; no clear D gene. Trimming pared 8 bases from V and 0 bases from J, leaving 16 bases between. Germline V gene data show CDR1 as MNHEY and CDR2 as SMNVEV (reference sequence). The CDR3 spans 15 residues. The CDR3: CASGLTESMNTEAFF. For the CDR3, the DNA is TGTGCCAGCGGACTCACGGAGTCAATGAACACTGAAGCTTTCTTT.

The chain employs TRBV14 and TRBJ1-1; D is perhaps TRBD1 (5 bases). With 1 base removed from V and 10 bases from J, the gap between germline ends came to 13 bases. The CDR3 is 13 residues long. Germline V gene lookup returns CDR1 SGHDN and CDR2 FVKESK. The CDR3 is CASSQGRGVGAFF. The CDR3 region has the DNA TGTGCCAGCAGCCAAGGGAGAGGGGTGGGAGCTTTCTTT.

This clone was picked up a small number of times. V gene TRBV6-4 combines with J gene TRBJ2-7, with unresolved D. Deletions cut 3 bases from V and 10 bases from J, with 7 bases between. Germline lookup yields CDR1 MRHNA and CDR2 SNTAGT. The CDR3 runs to 10 residues. The CDR3 loop is CASSEGSQYF. The CDR3 nucleotides are TGTGCCAGCAGTGAGGGCAGCCAGTACTTC.

The rearrangement uses TRBV18 and TRBJ1-5, with a tentative D call TRBD1 (6 bases). Trimming took 3 bases from V and 7 from J, leaving 16 bases between them. Germline CDR1 reads KGHSH; CDR2 reads LQKENI. The length of the CDR3 is 15 residues. The CDR3 loop is CASSPQDSLGQPQHF. CDR3 nucleotide sequence: TGTGCCAGCTCACCCCAGGACAGTTTGGGGCAGCCCCAGCATTTT.

The chain uses TRBV6-1 and TRBJ1-4, with 11 bases matching TRBD1. CDR1 MNHNS and CDR2 SASEGT come from the germline V gene. Germline trimming cut 1 base from V and 7 bases from J; bases unmatched to any gene: 5. The CDR3 totals 16 residues. The CDR3 DNA is TGTGCCAGCAGTGAAGAAGGAGGGACAGGGGGTGAAAAACTGTTTTTT. Translating gives CASSEEGGTGGEKLFF.

DNA for the CDR3: TGTGCCAGCAGCTTGGAACCGTCTAGCTCCTACGAGCAGTACTTC. It codes for CASSLEPSSSYEQYF. The chain combines TRBV5-4 with TRBJ2-7, with D unresolved. Germline values: CDR1 SGHNT, CDR2 YYREEE (reference sequence). CDR3 length: 15 amino acids. Trimming removed 0 bases from V and 0 bases from J, with 10 bases in between.

The chain joins TRBV28 to TRBJ2-4, with D perhaps matching TRBD2 (6 bases). This CDR3 region has 16 residues. Germline values: CDR1 MDHEN, CDR2 SYDVKM. Deletions cut 1 base from V and 0 bases from J, with 10 bases between. Here the CDR3 DNA reads TGTGCCAGCAGTTTATTGGGCGGGATAGCCAAAAACATTCAGTACTTC. As protein: CASSLLGGIAKNIQYF.